Each of the 29 T cell receptor beta chains below was sequenced from the same sample in a study of vaccination effects on CD4 cells after COVID-19. Within the ViraFEST assay, antigen-specific CD4+ T cells underwent expansion with viral peptide pools prior to sequencing. Scientists isolated CD4+ T cells after a roughly 10-day culture period ended. No vaccinee had earlier SARS-CoV-2 infection, and nucleocapsid antibodies were negative. Sequencing used immunoSEQ multiplex PCR; TCRdb keeps in-frame clones, though not all of them. The top ten clones hold roughly 4% of a sample with tens of thousands of clones, over 65% of them seen once. These TCRs are of unknown antigen specificity. The sample here was CD4+ T cells from PBMCs cultured with HCoV-OC43 spike peptides, taken before COVID-19 vaccination. Subset: HCoV-OC43 spike overlapping peptide pool stimulation. The source is a human donor who received a COVID-19 vaccine.

This clone was seen more than once but under ten times. The chain links TRBV28 to TRBJ1-2; maybe TRBD1 (5 bases). This CDR3 region has 14 residues. Germline loops: CDR1 MDHEN, CDR2 SYDVKM. V lost 5 bases, J lost 5 bases, and 15 bases lay in between. The DNA for the CDR3 is TGTGCCAGCAGTCAAGTATGGGGGGGATATGGCTACACCTTC. Its translation: CASSQVWGGYGYTF.

This sequence joins TRBV4-1 and TRBJ1-2, with TRBD1 matching over 12 bases. V was clipped by 2 bases and J by 12 bases; unmatched bases: 10. This CDR3 has 15 amino acids. The germline CDR1 and CDR2 sequences are MGHRA and YSYEKL. The CDR3 bases are TGCGCCAGCAGCCAATATGGGGGACAGGGGGCATTTCACACCTTC. Protein sequence: CASSQYGGQGAFHTF.

The V call is TRBV12-5, the J call TRBJ2-1; D is unclear. V was shortened by 2 bases and J by 0 bases, with 2 bases between the two germline ends. The CDR3 is made up of 13 amino acids. Germline CDR1 reads LGHNT; CDR2 reads FRNRAP. Here the CDR3 reads CASGLNSYNEQFF. The CDR3 nucleotides are TGTGCTAGTGGTTTGAACTCCTACAATGAGCAGTTCTTC.

The chain carries TRBV18 and TRBJ1-1; D gene unclear. The CDR3 has 14 residues. Trimming removed 2 bases at V and 6 bases at J, with 13 bases between. The V gene's germline CDR1 is KGHSH and CDR2 LQKENI. CDR3: CASSPIATSAEAFF. CDR3 sequence (DNA): TGTGCCAGCTCACCAATTGCGACTTCGGCTGAAGCTTTCTTT.

This chain joins TRBV11-2 and TRBJ2-5; D possibly matches TRBD1 or TRBD2 (5 bases each). The V end lost 4 bases, the J end lost 4 bases, and 19 bases lay between the germline ends. The CDR3 runs to 16 residues. CDR1 is SGHAT and CDR2 is FQNNGV in the germline V gene. The CDR3 sequence: CASSWDGLLRGETQYF. CDR3 in DNA: TGTGCCAGCAGCTGGGACGGGCTTCTGAGGGGAGAGACCCAGTACTTC.

This clone has just one count. The V and J genes are TRBV4-1 and TRBJ1-2; 9 positions match TRBD1. The V gene end was trimmed by 4 bases and the J gene end by 7 bases; junction bases not matched to a gene: 16. The CDR3 sequence is 17 residues long. CDR1 and CDR2 from the germline V gene are MGHRA and YSYEKL. As DNA, the CDR3 is TGCGCCAGCAGCCCAGTACCCTCGGGGACAGGGCGGCTTGGCTACACCTTC. Its protein product is CASSPVPSGTGRLGYTF.

This clone has just one count. The chain has TRBV4-3 and TRBJ1-2, with D perhaps matching TRBD1 (5 bases). Germline V gene lookup returns CDR1 LGHNA and CDR2 YSLEER. With 5 bases removed from V and 5 bases from J, the gap between germline ends came to 18 bases. This CDR3 has 15 amino acids. CDR3 DNA sequence: TGCGCCAGCAGCTTCACCACACCAGGGAGGTATGGCTACACCTTC. The encoded protein is CASSFTTPGRYGYTF.

The V call is TRBV5-1, the J call TRBJ2-2; D possibly corresponds to TRBD1 (6 bases). Germline V gives CDR1 SGHRS, CDR2 YFSETQ. Trimming took off 3 bases at V and 1 base at J, with 13 bases between the two ends. The length of the CDR3 is 16 residues. The CDR3 reads CASSSGARRNTGELFF. As DNA, the CDR3 is TGCGCCAGCAGCTCAGGGGCACGAAGGAACACCGGGGAGCTGTTTTTT.

The V and J genes are TRBV19 and TRBJ2-4; possible D gene TRBD1, 7 bases. Trimming removed 7 bases at V and 1 base at J, with 23 bases between. The CDR3 covers 18 residues. The V gene's germline CDR1 is LNHDA and CDR2 SQIVND (reference sequence). The CDR3 region is CASNARGAGGAAKNIQYF. The CDR3, as DNA: TGTGCCAGTAACGCCAGGGGGGCTGGAGGCGCTGCCAAAAACATTCAGTACTTC.

The chain carries TRBV6-5 and TRBJ2-7; D uncertain. This CDR3 contains 11 residues. V dropped 5 bases and J dropped 4 bases, with 6 bases sitting between them. Germline assignment: CDR1 MNHEY and CDR2 SVGAGI. The CDR3 loop is CASSKSYEQYV. CDR3 DNA: TGTGCCAGCAGTAAAAGTTACGAGCAGTACGTC.

V gene TRBV5-1 combines with J gene TRBJ2-1; D is possibly TRBD1 or TRBD2 (5 bases each). V dropped 1 base and J dropped 5 bases, with 16 bases sitting between them. Per the germline V gene, CDR1 is SGHRS and CDR2 is YFSETQ. CDR3 length: 16 residues. For the CDR3, the DNA is TGCGCCAGCAGCTTGTATGGGGGATCGGGTGACAATGAGCAGTTCTTC. Its protein product is CASSLYGGSGDNEQFF.

The chain recombines TRBV6-2 or TRBV6-3 with TRBJ2-3, with D possibly called TRBD1 or TRBD2 (6 bases each). Trimming removed 4 bases from V and 8 bases from J, with 10 bases in between. The germline gives CDR1 MNHEY, CDR2 SVGEGT. CDR3 size: 12 residues. This chain's CDR3 is CASSSRGLTQYF. The DNA of the CDR3 is TGTGCCAGCAGTTCACGGGGGCTTACGCAGTATTTT.

In this sample, this clone turned up a few times. The V call is TRBV6-4, the J call TRBJ1-5; weak D call: TRBD1 (6 bases). Trimming shortened V by 0 bases and J by 5 bases, and 11 bases separated the two germline ends. The CDR3 runs to 15 residues. The germline CDR1 and CDR2 sequences are MRHNA and SNTAGT. CDR3 protein: CASSDSEGDDQPQHF. For the CDR3, the DNA is TGTGCCAGCAGTGACTCAGAGGGGGATGATCAGCCCCAGCATTTT.

J is TRBJ2-7 and V is TRBV12-3 or TRBV12-4; D is unresolved. CDR3 length: 12 amino acids. Trimming stripped 5 bases from V and 4 bases from J, with 9 bases between. The CDR3 DNA reads TGTGCCAGCAGTCCCGCCGAGTACGAGCAGTACGTC. This encodes CASSPAEYEQYV.

This sequence joins TRBV5-1 and TRBJ1-1, with D uncertain. In germline, CDR1 is SGHRS, CDR2 YFSETQ. There are 14 residues in the CDR3. Trimming pared 2 bases from V and 6 bases from J, leaving 14 bases between. DNA of the CDR3: TGCGCCAGCAGCTTTTCTTCACAGTCGCCTGAAGCTTTCTTT. It specifies CASSFSSQSPEAFF.

The rearrangement uses TRBV5-1 and TRBJ2-5; 9 bases fit TRBD2. V lost 4 bases, J lost 5 bases, and 9 bases stayed unmatched. This CDR3 is built from 15 residues. Per the germline V gene, CDR1 is SGHRS and CDR2 is YFSETQ. This CDR3 is CASSPLAGEGETQYF. For the CDR3, the DNA is TGCGCCAGCAGCCCCTTAGCGGGGGAGGGGGAGACCCAGTACTTC.

The chain joins TRBV7-3 to TRBJ1-1; D perhaps matches TRBD1 (6 bases). The V and J ends lost 5 bases and 3 bases respectively, with 10 bases between them. The germline V gene has CDR1 SGHTA and CDR2 FQGTGA. This CDR3 is 13 amino acids long. The CDR3 spells CASSPRQDTEAFF. In DNA form, the CDR3 reads TGTGCCAGCAGCCCAAGACAGGACACTGAAGCTTTCTTT.

The J gene is TRBJ2-5, the V gene TRBV6-1; no clear D. Germline-derived CDR1 and CDR2 are MNHNS and SASEGT. V gave up 1 base and J gave up 0 bases, with 6 bases separating them. This CDR3 has 14 residues. CDR3 sequence reads: CASSEGADQETQYF. Here the CDR3 DNA reads TGTGCCAGCAGTGAAGGAGCAGACCAAGAGACCCAGTACTTC.

The chain is built from TRBV30 and TRBJ1-2; 10 bases line up with TRBD1. Germline V lookup: CDR1 GTSNPN, CDR2 SVGIG (reference sequence). The CDR3 is made up of 14 amino acids. With V trimmed by 8 bases and J by 8 bases, 14 bases remained unmatched. CDR3 sequence: CAGAIRDRGYGYTF. CDR3 nucleotides: TGTGCCGGCGCTATTCGGGACAGGGGTTACGGCTACACCTTC.

The chain joins TRBV6-5 to TRBJ2-7; 9 positions match TRBD1. CDR3 length: 15 amino acids. Germline V lookup: CDR1 MNHEY, CDR2 SVGAGI. V shed 6 bases and J 6 bases; nucleotides not matched to a gene: 12. The CDR3 sequence: CASRDTGTGRSEQYV. The CDR3 nucleotides are TGTGCCAGCAGGGATACCGGGACAGGGAGAAGCGAGCAGTACGTC.

V usage is TRBV6-5 and J usage is TRBJ2-7; no firm D call. CDR1 is MNHEY and CDR2 is SVGAGI in the germline V gene. The CDR3 is 13 amino acids. V was shortened by 6 bases and J by 3 bases, with 12 bases between the two germline ends. CDR3 in amino acids: CASSRGSRYEQYV. In DNA form, the CDR3 reads TGTGCCAGCAGCAGAGGCTCGCGCTACGAGCAGTACGTC.

The sample holds one count of this clone. The V gene is TRBV5-6, the J gene TRBJ2-2; D is perhaps TRBD1 or TRBD2 (5 bases each). The CDR3 consists of 15 residues. V lost 0 bases to trimming and J lost 1 base, with 7 bases between them. Germline CDR1 and CDR2: SGHDT and YYEEEE. In nucleotides, the CDR3 is TGTGCCAGCAGCTTGGTTGGGGGGAACACCGGGGAGCTGTTTTTT. Translation: CASSLVGGNTGELFF.

Worth noting for this clone: No DNA is shown, since the ends of the CDR3 on it are uncertain; the CDR3 is the one TCRdb lists. The chain employs TRBV21-1 and TRBJ1-3; the table's D call, TRBD1, was not checked against the DNA. TRBV21-1 is classified as a pseudogene. The CDR3 is made up of 15 amino acids, end residues included. CDR3 sequence reads: CASSKVVGGGNTIYF.

The CDR3 spells CASIRDRSTDTQYF. CDR3 DNA: TGTGCCAGCATAAGAGACAGGAGCACAGATACGCAGTATTTT. The chain combines TRBV2 with TRBJ2-3; the D gene is possibly TRBD1 (6 bases). This CDR3 comprises 14 residues. The V gene's germline CDR1 is SNHLY and CDR2 FYNNEI. V was trimmed by 7 bases and J by 0 bases, leaving 11 bases between them.

V is TRBV7-2 and J is TRBJ2-3, with D hard to call. V was trimmed by 2 bases and J by 4 bases, leaving 10 bases between them. The CDR3 is 14 residues long. The V gene's germline CDR1 is SGHTA and CDR2 FQGNSA. Here the CDR3 reads CASSLMVGPDTQYF. The CDR3 nucleotides are TGTGCCAGCAGCTTAATGGTCGGACCAGATACGCAGTATTTT.

This clone was seen just once. The chain has TRBV5-1 and TRBJ1-6, with 7 bases identical to TRBD1. The CDR3 spans 14 residues. V was clipped by 7 bases and J by 7 bases; unmatched bases: 8. The V gene's germline CDR1 is SGHRS and CDR2 YFSETQ. The CDR3 bases are TGCGCCAGCCGCTACCAGGGGGTAAATTCACCCCTCCACTTT. Protein product: CASRYQGVNSPLHF.

The genes are TRBV7-2 and TRBJ1-6, with D maybe TRBD1 (5 bases). CDR3 length: 17 residues. Per germline, CDR1 SGHTA and CDR2 FQGNSA. Trimming took off 5 bases at V and 5 bases at J, with 19 bases between the two ends. The chain's CDR3 is CASSLGGPGRHNSPLHF. The DNA of the CDR3 is TGTGCCAGCAGCCTCGGGGGTCCGGGACGTCATAATTCACCCCTCCACTTT.

This chain joins TRBV5-1 and TRBJ2-3; D is perhaps TRBD1 or TRBD2 (6 bases each). This CDR3 has 17 residues. Between the trimmed V and J ends, which lost 0 bases and 4 bases, there was a span of 18 bases. Germline loops: CDR1 SGHRS, CDR2 YFSETQ. The CDR3 protein is CASSLALAQGGPDTQYF. The CDR3 DNA sequence: TGCGCCAGCAGCTTGGCATTGGCACAGGGAGGTCCAGATACGCAGTATTTT.

The chain links TRBV6-5 to TRBJ1-4; possible D gene TRBD1, 5 bases. V gave up 2 bases and J gave up 4 bases, with 11 bases separating them. CDR1 and CDR2 from the germline V gene are MNHEY and SVGAGI. This CDR3 spans 15 amino acids. CDR3: CASSYRGAGNEKLFF. CDR3 bases: TGTGCCAGCAGTTACCGAGGGGCCGGTAATGAAAAACTGTTTTTT.